This T cell receptor beta chain emerged from a study of patients and donors after allogeneic stem cell transplantation. TCRdb called the RT-PCR reads again in MiXCR, with one record for every CDR3 protein. The sample consists of approximately 430,000 distinct CDR3 sequences, approximately 16% of them appearing once. The CDR3 runs 11 residues. Germline V CDR1 and CDR2: SGHRS, YFSETQ. This clonotype has ten or more counts. A read error may produce the germline difference seen at one junction end. V gene TRBV5-1 combines with J gene TRBJ2-5; D not certain. This clonotype was sampled from a human donor who was either an allogeneic HSCT recipient or a stem cell or donor lymphocyte infusion donor (not recorded which). It is not recorded whose cells these are; they may come from a transplant donor. The sample consisted of blood, either unsorted or a sorted T cell fraction (not recorded which). The CDR3 DNA sequence: TGTGCCAGCAGCTTCCAAGAGACCCAGTACTTC. Protein: CASSFQETQYF.